This paragraph reports one T cell receptor beta chain. This entry belongs to a study of patients and donors after allogeneic stem cell transplantation. V gave up 6 bases and J gave up 8 bases; unmatched junction bases: 10. Germline lookup yields CDR1 MNHEY and CDR2 SVGEGT. The CDR3 runs to 15 residues. TCRdb processed the RT-PCR reads anew with MiXCR; each CDR3 protein has one entry. This sample yields more than 850,000 distinct CDR3 sequences, of which more than 15% are seen a single time; 5% to 6.5% belongs to the top ten. This receptor was obtained from a human donor who was either an allogeneic HSCT recipient or a stem cell or donor lymphocyte infusion donor (not recorded which). It is not recorded whose cells these are; they may come from a transplant donor. The chain combines TRBV6-2 or TRBV6-3 with TRBJ2-3; TRBD2 matches 11 bases. Sequenced material: blood, either unsorted or a sorted T cell fraction (not recorded which). The CDR3 bases are TGTGCCAGCAGCAAGACTAGCGGGATGTCGGGTACGCAGTATTTT. Residues: CASSKTSGMSGTQYF.